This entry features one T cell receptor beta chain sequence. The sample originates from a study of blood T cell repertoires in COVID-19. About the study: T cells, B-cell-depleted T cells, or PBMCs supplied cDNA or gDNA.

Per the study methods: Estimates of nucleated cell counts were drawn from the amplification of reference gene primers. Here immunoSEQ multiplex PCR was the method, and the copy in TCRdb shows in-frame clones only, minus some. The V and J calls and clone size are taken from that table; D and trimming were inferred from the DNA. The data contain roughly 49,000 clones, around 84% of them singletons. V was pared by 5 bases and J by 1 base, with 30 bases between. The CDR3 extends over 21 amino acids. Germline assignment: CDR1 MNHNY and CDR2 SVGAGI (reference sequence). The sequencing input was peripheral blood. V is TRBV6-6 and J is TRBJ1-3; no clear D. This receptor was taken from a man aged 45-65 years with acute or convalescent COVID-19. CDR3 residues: CASSPNPRGMSPGASGNTIYF. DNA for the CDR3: TGTGCCAGCAGTCCCAACCCACGTGGGATGAGTCCGGGAGCGTCTGGAAACACCATATATTTT.